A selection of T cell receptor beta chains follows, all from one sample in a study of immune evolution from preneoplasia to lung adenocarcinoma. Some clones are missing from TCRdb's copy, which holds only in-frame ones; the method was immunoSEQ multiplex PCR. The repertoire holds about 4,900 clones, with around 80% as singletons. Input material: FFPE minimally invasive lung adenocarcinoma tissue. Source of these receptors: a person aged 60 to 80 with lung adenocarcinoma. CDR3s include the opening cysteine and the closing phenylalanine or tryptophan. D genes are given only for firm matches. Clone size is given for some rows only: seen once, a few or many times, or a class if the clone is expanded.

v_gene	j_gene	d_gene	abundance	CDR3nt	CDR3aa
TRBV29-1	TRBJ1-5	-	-	TGCAGCGTTGAATCGGGAGGGTCCCGTCGCAATCAGCCCCAGCATTTT	CSVESGGSRRNQPQHF
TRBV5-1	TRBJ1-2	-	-	TGCGCCAGCAGCTTGGACCAGGCGCGCAGGGGCTACACCTTC	CASSLDQARRGYTF
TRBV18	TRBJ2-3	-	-	TGTGCCAGCTCACCACGACCAGATACGCAGTATTTT	CASSPRPDTQYF
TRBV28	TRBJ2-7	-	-	TGTGCCAGCAGGGCCGGGACATCAGTCGGCGAGCAGTACTTC	CASRAGTSVGEQYF
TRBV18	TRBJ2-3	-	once	TGTGCCAGCTCAGCGGACAGAACAGATACGCAGTATTTT	CASSADRTDTQYF
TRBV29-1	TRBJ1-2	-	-	TGCAGCGTCAGATCCTTGGGCCCAATTCACTATGGCTACACCTTC	CSVRSLGPIHYGYTF
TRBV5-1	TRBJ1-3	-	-	TGCGCCAGCAGCTTGGAGGGGTCTGAAGGAAACACCATATATTTT	CASSLEGSEGNTIYF
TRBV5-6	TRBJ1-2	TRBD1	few	TGTGCCAGCGCGCCAGGGGGCTCCTATGGCTACACCTTC	CASAPGGSYGYTF
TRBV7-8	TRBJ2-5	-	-	TGTGCCAGCAGCTCTCTTGCGCGGGAGACCCAGTACTTC	CASSSLARETQYF
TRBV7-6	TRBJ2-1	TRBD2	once	TGTGCCAGCAGCGTTCAAGCGGGAAGCTCCTACAATGAGCAGTTCTTC	CASSVQAGSSYNEQFF
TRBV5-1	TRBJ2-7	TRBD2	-	TGCGCCAGCAGCTTGGACGTTAGCGGGGACGAGCAGTACTTC	CASSLDVSGDEQYF
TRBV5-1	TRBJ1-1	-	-	TGCGCCAGCAAGCTTGGTGGAAACGCGAACACTGAAGCTTTCTTT	CASKLGGNANTEAFF
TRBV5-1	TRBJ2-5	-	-	TGCGCCAGCAGCCTAGGGCCGGGAGAGACCCAGTACTTC	CASSLGPGETQYF
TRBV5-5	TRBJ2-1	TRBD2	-	TGTGCCAGCAGCCGGGGGGGTGAGCAGTTCTTC	CASSRGGEQFF
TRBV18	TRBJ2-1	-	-	TGTGCCAGCTCACCACGCCACGGGAAGGTCACCAGTGAGCAGTTCTTC	CASSPRHGKVTSEQFF
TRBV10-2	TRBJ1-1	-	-	TGCGCCAGCAGTGATCGGGGGCGGGCTGAAGCTTTCTTT	CASSDRGRAEAFF
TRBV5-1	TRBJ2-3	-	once	TGCGCCAGCAGCTTCGCAGGAAGCACAGATACGCAGTATTTT	CASSFAGSTDTQYF
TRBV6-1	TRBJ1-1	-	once	TGTGCCAGCACGCGGCAGGGGACCATGAACACTGAAGCTTTCTTT	CASTRQGTMNTEAFF
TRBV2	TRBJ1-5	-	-	TGTGCCAGCAGTGAACAGGGCTATAGCAATCAGCCCCAGCATTTT	CASSEQGYSNQPQHF
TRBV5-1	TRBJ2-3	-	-	TGCGCCAGCAGCTTAGGACAGAAAGTACACACAGATACGCAGTATTTT	CASSLGQKVHTDTQYF
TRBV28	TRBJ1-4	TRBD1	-	TGTGCCAGCAGTGGGGGCAGGGGGGTGAAACTGTTTTTT	CASSGGRGVKLFF
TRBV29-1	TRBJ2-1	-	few	TGCAGCGCTGAGAGTACGGATGAGCAGTTCTTC	CSAESTDEQFF
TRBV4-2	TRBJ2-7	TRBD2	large	TGTGCCAGCAGCCAAGATGTTTGGACTAGCGATAACGAGCAGTACTTC	CASSQDVWTSDNEQYF
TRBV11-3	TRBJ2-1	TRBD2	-	TGTGCCAGCAGCTTAAGGACTAGCGATAGGGAGCAGTTCTTC	CASSLRTSDREQFF
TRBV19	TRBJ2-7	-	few	TGTGCCAGTAGGGGGACGGGGTCCAAGGCTTTGGAGCAGTACTTC	CASRGTGSKALEQYF
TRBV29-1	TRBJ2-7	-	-	TGCAGCGTTGAAGAGGGCGAGCAGTACTTC	CSVEEGEQYF
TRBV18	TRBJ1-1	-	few	TGTGCCAGCTCCAAACGGAGAGGGATCGAAAACACTGAAGCTTTCTTT	CASSKRRGIENTEAFF
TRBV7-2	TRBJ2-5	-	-	TGTGCCAGCAGTAAACCCCGGGGCCAAGAGACCCAGTACTTC	CASSKPRGQETQYF
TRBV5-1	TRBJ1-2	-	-	TGCGCCAGCAGCTTGGGGGCCGACGGTCTAGGGAGCTACACCTTC	CASSLGADGLGSYTF
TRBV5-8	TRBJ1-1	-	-	TGTGCCAGCAGGCTCGGGGGGCTGAACACTGAAGCTTTCTTT	CASRLGGLNTEAFF
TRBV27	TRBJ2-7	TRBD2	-	TGTGCCAGCAGTTCTCGGACTAGCGGATCCTACGAGCAGTACTTC	CASSSRTSGSYEQYF
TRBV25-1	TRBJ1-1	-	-	TGTGCCAGCAGTGATTCCGGACCTTGGACTGAAGCTTTCTTT	CASSDSGPWTEAFF
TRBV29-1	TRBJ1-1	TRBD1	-	TGCAGCGTTTCACAGGGGAGGACTGAAGCTTTCTTT	CSVSQGRTEAFF